A single sample is the source of the 29 T cell receptor beta chains below, sequenced in a study of cytomegalovirus exposure and HLA in healthy donors. Primers for the PCR totalled 60 Vbeta and 13 Jbeta. Sequenced by immunoSEQ multiplex PCR; TCRdb stores in-frame clones only, minus some. The data contain about 140,000 clones, approximately 65% of them singletons. The sequencing input was PBMCs. All receptors derive from a woman aged 55 to 70 in good health and CMV-seronegative.

V usage is TRBV5-5 and J usage is TRBJ2-1, with TRBD1 as a possible D gene (5 bases). Germline lookup yields CDR1 SGHKS and CDR2 YYEKEE (reference sequence). V lost 2 bases, J lost 2 bases, and 11 bases lay in between. The CDR3 length is 15 residues. CDR3 DNA sequence: TGTGCCAGCAGCTTAGGGGTAGGGGCCTACAATGAGCAGTTCTTC. Translated: CASSLGVGAYNEQFF.

This chain uses TRBV29-1 with TRBJ1-5; TRBD1 matches 8 bases. Germline V lookup: CDR1 SQVTM, CDR2 ANQGSEA. This CDR3 comprises 13 residues. V shed 6 bases and J 5 bases; nucleotides not matched to a gene: 6. The CDR3 is CSVAGGGDQPQHF. In nucleotides, the CDR3 is TGCAGCGTGGCAGGGGGCGGGGATCAGCCCCAGCATTTT.

In its sample, this clone was seen once. CDR3 region: CASSFGTGHNEQFF. The DNA of the CDR3 is TGTGCCAGCAGCTTCGGGACTGGACACAATGAGCAGTTCTTC. This chain links TRBV7-9 with TRBJ2-1; a weak D match, TRBD2 (6 bases). From germline, CDR1 is SEHNR and CDR2 FQNEAQ (reference sequence). The V and J ends lost 3 bases and 5 bases respectively, with 11 bases between them. This CDR3 comprises 14 residues. Drawing the rest from reference TRBV7-9 and TRBJ2-1, the complete variable domain is DTGVSQNPRHKITKRGQNVTFRCDPISEHNRLYWYRQTLGQGPEFLTYFQNEAQLEKSRLLSDRFSAERPKGSFSTLEIQRTEQGDSAMYLCASSFGTGHNEQFFGPGTRLTVL.

This clone was recorded a few times. The same CDR3 arises from other DNA sequences in this sample as well. The V gene is TRBV20-1, the J gene TRBJ2-3, with D unresolved. The CDR3 totals 11 residues. Trimming removed 6 bases from V and 2 bases from J, with 6 bases in between. Germline V gene sequence: CDR1 DFQATT, CDR2 SNEGSKA (reference sequence). DNA of the CDR3: TGCAGTGCCGACATCACAGATACGCAGTATTTT. Its protein product is CSADITDTQYF.

The chain recombines TRBV9 with TRBJ2-5, with 10 bases lining up with TRBD2. CDR3 length equals 16 residues. The junction had 7 bases not matched to a gene; V was cut back by 1 base and J by 4 bases. Germline V gene data show CDR1 as SGDLS and CDR2 as YYNGEE. CDR3 nucleotides: TGTGCCAGCAGCGTAAGGAGCGGGGGGGCACGAGAGACCCAGTACTTC. This encodes CASSVRSGGARETQYF.

The rearrangement uses TRBV27 and TRBJ2-3, with TRBD2 matching over 14 bases. Germline-derived CDR1 and CDR2 are MNHEY and SMNVEV (reference sequence). The V and J ends lost 1 base and 2 bases, in that order; junction bases with no gene match: 11. The CDR3 is 20 residues long. The CDR3 DNA is TGTGCCAGCAGTTTATGGGGGACTAGCGGGAGAGGAGGAGTCACAGATACGCAGTATTTT. It yields the protein CASSLWGTSGRGGVTDTQYF.

In this sample, this clone turned up a few times. The chain combines TRBV5-1 with TRBJ2-5, with 8 bases aligning to TRBD1. CDR1 is SGHRS and CDR2 is YFSETQ in the germline V gene. This CDR3 has 15 amino acids. The V and J ends lost 5 bases and 5 bases, in that order; junction bases with no gene match: 11. The CDR3 loop reads CASSLQARQGETQYF. The CDR3, as DNA: TGCGCCAGCAGTCTCCAGGCGAGACAGGGGGAGACCCAGTACTTC.

The genes are TRBV9 and TRBJ2-5, with D maybe TRBD2 (6 bases). Trimming took 2 bases from V and 5 from J, leaving 10 bases between them. This CDR3 has 13 residues. The germline CDR1 and CDR2 sequences are SGDLS and YYNGEE. CDR3 DNA: TGTGCCAGCAGCGTCATGGGAGGTGAGACCCAGTACTTC. Translated, it gives CASSVMGGETQYF.

The V call is TRBV6-5, the J call TRBJ2-7, with TRBD1 as a possible D gene (6 bases). Germline loops: CDR1 MNHEY, CDR2 SVGAGI. The V gene lost 0 bases and the J gene lost 4 bases, with 10 bases spanning the gap. The CDR3 contains 14 residues. CDR3 in DNA: TGTGCCAGCAGTTACTCGGCAGGGGTATACGAGCAGTACTTC. It codes for CASSYSAGVYEQYF.

The V and J genes are TRBV4-3 and TRBJ2-1; a weak D match, TRBD2 (6 bases). Germline V gives CDR1 LGHNA, CDR2 YSLEER. The CDR3 totals 17 residues. Deletions cut 0 bases from V and 2 bases from J, with 14 bases between. The CDR3 DNA is TGCGCCAGCAGCCAAGAGCGGCTAGCGAATACCTACAATGAGCAGTTCTTC. It yields the protein CASSQERLANTYNEQFF.

This rearrangement joins TRBV9 to TRBJ2-5; 11 positions agree with TRBD1. Germline V CDR1 and CDR2: SGDLS, YYNGEE. The CDR3 spans 16 residues. J gave up 1 base and V 4 bases, and 6 bases lay outside the gene matches. CDR3: CASSSRTGGFQETQYF. The DNA for the CDR3 is TGTGCCAGCAGCTCCCGGACAGGGGGCTTCCAAGAGACCCAGTACTTC.

V usage is TRBV6-5 and J usage is TRBJ1-4; D may be TRBD1 (5 bases). The CDR3 is 14 amino acids. Germline-derived CDR1 and CDR2 are MNHEY and SVGAGI. V was pared by 6 bases and J by 12 bases, with 20 bases between. Here the CDR3 reads CASSAWEGTGELFF. As DNA, the CDR3 is TGTGCCAGCAGCGCGTGGGAGGGGACGGGGGAACTGTTTTTT.

Only a few counts were recorded for this clone. This sequence joins TRBV28 and TRBJ1-2, with D tentatively TRBD1 (5 bases). V shed 3 bases and J shed 6 bases, with 14 bases lying between them. From germline, CDR1 is MDHEN and CDR2 SYDVKM. The CDR3 covers 14 residues. CDR3 loop: CASSLIPGLNGYTF. Written as DNA, the CDR3 is TGTGCCAGCAGTTTGATCCCAGGGTTAAATGGCTACACCTTC.

This clone was found once. V usage is TRBV27 and J usage is TRBJ2-4; possibly TRBD2 for D (5 bases). Germline V gene sequence: CDR1 MNHEY, CDR2 SMNVEV (reference sequence). CDR3 length equals 15 residues. The germline V and J ends were trimmed by 4 bases and 6 bases, with 16 bases remaining between them. The CDR3 here is CASSSRPGSPNIQYF. CDR3 sequence (DNA): TGTGCCAGCAGTTCCCGTCCGGGAAGCCCAAACATTCAGTACTTC.

The table lists this clone with a few counts. The chain couples TRBV28 to TRBJ1-5; no definite D call. V lost 7 bases to trimming and J lost 4 bases, with 8 bases between them. The CDR3 has 12 residues. Looked up from germline, CDR1 is MDHEN and CDR2 is SYDVKM. Written as DNA, the CDR3 is TGTGCCAGCAAAACGGGGAATCAGCCCCAGCATTTT. This sequence encodes CASKTGNQPQHF.

This chain links TRBV25-1 with TRBJ1-1; 7 nucleotides line up with TRBD1. CDR3 length: 11 residues. V lost 6 bases to trimming and J lost 11 bases; unmatched junction nucleotides: 6. CDR1 and CDR2 from the germline V gene are MGHDK and SYGVNS. This CDR3 reads CASRDRSGAFF. The CDR3 DNA reads as TGTGCCAGCAGGGACAGGTCGGGGGCTTTCTTT.

This clone appeared a few times. The junction shows a germline mismatch at one end, possibly a read error. The rearrangement uses TRBV4-2 and TRBJ1-3; D is uncertain. The CDR3 contains 16 residues. Germline CDR1 and CDR2: LGHNA and YNFKEQ. CDR3 DNA sequence: TGTGCCAGCAGCAAAGACCCGACGGGATCGGGAAACACCATATATTTT. Translation gives CASSKDPTGSGNTIYF.

The chain uses TRBV5-8 and TRBJ2-2; the match to TRBD1 covers 10 bases. Germline CDR1 is SGHTS and CDR2 is YDEGEE. This CDR3 has 15 residues. Trimming at V came to 4 bases and at J to 5 bases, leaving 5 bases not matched to a gene. The CDR3 here is CASSQGQGFTGELFF. DNA of the CDR3: TGTGCCAGCAGCCAGGGACAGGGGTTTACCGGGGAGCTGTTTTTT.

This sequence joins TRBV4-3 and TRBJ2-4, with D possibly being TRBD1 (5 bases). From germline, CDR1 is LGHNA and CDR2 YSLEER. The CDR3 is made up of 15 amino acids. Trimming took off 1 base at V and 6 bases at J, with 13 bases between the two ends. The CDR3 protein is CASSQGAGPLNIQYF. The CDR3 DNA reads TGCGCCAGCAGCCAAGGCGCAGGGCCATTAAACATTCAGTACTTC.

V is TRBV5-1 and J is TRBJ1-1; TRBD1 might be the D (6 bases). The CDR3 is 12 amino acids. V lost 3 bases and J 10 bases, leaving 13 bases between the germline ends. Germline values: CDR1 SGHRS, CDR2 YFSETQ. The CDR3 reads CASSSTGLVAFF. The CDR3 DNA follows: TGCGCCAGCAGCTCAACAGGGTTGGTAGCTTTCTTT.

This chain uses TRBV18 with TRBJ2-7; perhaps TRBD2 as D (6 bases). This CDR3 contains 12 residues. Looked up from germline, CDR1 is KGHSH and CDR2 is LQKENI. V was shortened by 6 bases and J by 5 bases, with 11 bases between the two germline ends. CDR3 nucleotide sequence: TGTGCCAGCTCGTACCGCGGGGACGAGCAGTACTTC. It specifies CASSYRGDEQYF.

The genes are TRBV23-1 and TRBJ2-7, with TRBD2 matching 7 bases. TRBV23-1 belongs to the ORF category, with a function that is uncertain. Losses at the gene ends were 1 base for V and 3 bases for J; bases not matched to a gene: 18. This CDR3 has 19 residues. The DNA of the CDR3 is TGCGCCAGCAGTCAATACTTGGTTCTCATGGGGGGAGGGGACTACGAGCAGTACTTC. It codes for CASSQYLVLMGGGDYEQYF.

This chain connects TRBV5-1 to TRBJ2-3; TRBD2 agrees at 15 bases. Germline lookup yields CDR1 SGHRS and CDR2 YFSETQ. J gave up 1 base and V 5 bases, and 8 bases lay outside the gene matches. The CDR3 is 18 amino acids. For the CDR3, the DNA is TGCGCCAGCAGATGGACTAGCGGGGGGGCCTCTGGCACAGATACGCAGTATTTT. Translating gives CASRWTSGGASGTDTQYF.

The chain carries TRBV29-1 and TRBJ2-6, with TRBD1 matching over 12 bases. The CDR3 covers 17 residues. Germline V gene lookup returns CDR1 SQVTM and CDR2 ANQGSEA. V dropped 6 bases and J dropped 3; count of bases not matched to a gene: 9. Here the CDR3 DNA reads TGCAGCGTGACCCTCGGGACAGGGGGCCGTGGGGCCAACGTCCTGACTTTC. Its translation: CSVTLGTGGRGANVLTF.

Here the CDR3 DNA reads TGTGCCAGCAGCCCTAGGATCGCCTACGAGCAGTACTTC. It yields the protein CASSPRIAYEQYF. J is TRBJ2-7 and V is TRBV28; D not certain. The V end was cut by 6 bases, the J end by 2 bases, with 11 bases between. Germline CDR1 reads MDHEN; CDR2 reads SYDVKM. This CDR3 comprises 13 residues.

The genes are TRBV7-2 and TRBJ2-7, with 7 bases identical to TRBD2. Germline CDR1 SGHTA, CDR2 FQGNSA. The V and J ends lost 8 bases and 2 bases, in that order; junction bases with no gene match: 9. The CDR3 is 14 amino acids. The CDR3, as DNA: TGTGCCAGCGTGTACGGCGGGAGTACCTACGAGCAGTACTTC. Its protein product is CASVYGGSTYEQYF. Full variable domain (outside the CDR3, taken from reference TRBV7-2 and TRBJ2-7): GAGVSQSPSNKVTEKGKDVELRCDPISGHTALYWYRQSLGQGLEFLIYFQGNSAPDKSGLPSDRFSAERTGGSVSTLTIQRTQQEDSAVYLCASVYGGSTYEQYFGPGTRLTVT.

This clone appeared a single time. The V call is TRBV5-4, the J call TRBJ1-2; a weak D match, TRBD1 (6 bases). The CDR3 extends over 13 amino acids. CDR1 and CDR2 from the germline V gene are SGHNT and YYREEE (reference sequence). Trimming removed 4 bases from V and 4 bases from J, with 11 bases in between. In nucleotides, the CDR3 is TGTGCCAGCAGCCTGGACAGTCTCTATGGCTACACCTTC. Translating gives CASSLDSLYGYTF.

As concerns this clone: Other DNA sequences of this sample code for an identical CDR3. The rearrangement joins TRBV6-5 to TRBJ1-2, with 8 bases identical to TRBD1. The CDR3 loop spans 14 amino acids. J lost 5 bases, V lost 5 bases, and 7 bases had no gene match. From germline, CDR1 is MNHEY and CDR2 SVGAGI. The CDR3 region has the DNA TGTGCCAGCAGTCGACAGGGGATTCTTTATGGCTACACCTTC. Its protein is CASSRQGILYGYTF.

The rearrangement links TRBV29-1 to TRBJ2-1; TRBD2 agrees at 9 bases. Looked up from germline, CDR1 is SQVTM and CDR2 is ANQGSEA. The CDR3 extends over 14 amino acids. The junction had 9 bases not matched to a gene; V was cut back by 4 bases and J by 8 bases. The CDR3 nucleotides read TGCAGCGTTGTACGTAGCGGGAGTCTCGATGAGCAGTTCTTC. Its translation: CSVVRSGSLDEQFF.